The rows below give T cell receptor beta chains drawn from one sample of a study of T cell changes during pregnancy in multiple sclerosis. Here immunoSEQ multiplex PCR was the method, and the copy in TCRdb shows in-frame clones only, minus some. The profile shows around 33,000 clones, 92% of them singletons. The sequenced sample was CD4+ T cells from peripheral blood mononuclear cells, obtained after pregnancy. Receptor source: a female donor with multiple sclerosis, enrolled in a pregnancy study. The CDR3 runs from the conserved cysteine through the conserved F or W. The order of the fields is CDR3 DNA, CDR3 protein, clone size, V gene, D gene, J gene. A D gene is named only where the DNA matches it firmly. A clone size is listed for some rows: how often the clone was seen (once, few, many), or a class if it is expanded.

TGTGCCAGCAGCCATTTTCGACAGGGGGCCATGAACACTGAAGCTTTCTTT,CASSHFRQGAMNTEAFF,.,TRBV14,TRBD1,TRBJ1-1
TGCGCCAGCAGCTTCCGACAGGGAAGTGGGGAGCTGTTTTTT,CASSFRQGSGELFF,.,TRBV5-1,TRBD1,TRBJ2-2
TGCGCCAGCAGCTTCCGACAGGAACCTCTGGATGGCTACACCTTC,CASSFRQEPLDGYTF,.,TRBV5-1,.,TRBJ1-2
TGTGCCAGCAGCCAAAGAGACAGGACTTTCTCCTACGAGCAGTACTTC,CASSQRDRTFSYEQYF,.,TRBV5-4,.,TRBJ2-7
TGTGCCAGCAGCCCGACGGAGGAAAAACTGTTTTTT,CASSPTEEKLFF,.,TRBV7-2,.,TRBJ1-4
TGTGCCAGCAGCCACTTCGAACAGGGGGCGCACGTCTATGGCTACACCTTC,CASSHFEQGAHVYGYTF,.,TRBV4-2,TRBD1,TRBJ1-2
TGCGCCAGCAGCTTGGAGCGGGGCACCGGGGAGCTGTTTTTT,CASSLERGTGELFF,few,TRBV5-1,TRBD2,TRBJ2-2
TGTGCCAGCTCCCCCGGGCGGGCGTCCTACGAGCAGTACTTC,CASSPGRASYEQYF,once,TRBV18,.,TRBJ2-7
TGTGCCAGCAGTGAAGCATTGCGGAACTATGGCTACACCTTC,CASSEALRNYGYTF,.,TRBV2,.,TRBJ1-2
TGTGCCAGCAGTGAATTTTTGAGCTCCGTCTCCGGCAATCAGCCCCAGCATTTT,CASSEFLSSVSGNQPQHF,.,TRBV6-1,.,TRBJ1-5
TGTGCCAGCAGTCCACACGGGGAGGGGAGGACCGGGGAGCTGTTTTTT,CASSPHGEGRTGELFF,.,TRBV28,TRBD2,TRBJ2-2
TGTGCCAGCAGCCTCTTCTCTAGCGGGGCGAGCACAGATACGCAGTATTTT,CASSLFSSGASTDTQYF,.,TRBV7-6,TRBD2,TRBJ2-3
TGTGCCAGTATGGGGACTGTAAGCTCCTATAATTCACCCCTCCACTTT,CASMGTVSSYNSPLHF,.,TRBV19,.,TRBJ1-6
TGTGCCAGCAGCTTAGTCTCGGGCTCCTACAATGAGCAGTTCTTC,CASSLVSGSYNEQFF,.,TRBV7-9,.,TRBJ2-1
TGCGCCAGCAGCGCCGGGGGGGGAGGCTCCTACAATGAGCAGTTCTTC,CASSAGGGGSYNEQFF,.,TRBV5-1,TRBD2,TRBJ2-1
TGTGCCAGCAGTGCCCAACTCGCCACCTCTGGAAACACCATATATTTT,CASSAQLATSGNTIYF,.,TRBV2,.,TRBJ1-3
TGTGCCAGCAGTGAAGCTCCCCTGGGGGTCATGGGACTAGCGGGACTTCGCAGTCGAGAGACCCAGTACTTC,CASSEAPLGVMGLAGLRSRETQYF,once,TRBV6-1,TRBD2,TRBJ2-5
TGTGCCAGCAGCCGGGAAGGGAAGACTGAAGCTTTCTTT,CASSREGKTEAFF,few,TRBV7-2,.,TRBJ1-1
TGTGCCAGCAGCTCAAATAATCAGGTCCCTGGAAACACCATATATTTT,CASSSNNQVPGNTIYF,.,TRBV11-2,.,TRBJ1-3
TGTGCCAGCAGCTCCGGCGCGACAACTAACACTGAAGCTTTCTTT,CASSSGATTNTEAFF,.,TRBV7-9,.,TRBJ1-1
TGTGCCAGCAGGGGGGCCTTCCCCCTCCTAGCCAAAAACATTCAGTACTTC,CASRGAFPLLAKNIQYF,.,TRBV2,.,TRBJ2-4
TGTGCCAGTAGTATACAGGGGCCCACTAATGAAAAACTGTTTTTT,CASSIQGPTNEKLFF,.,TRBV19,.,TRBJ1-4
TGTGCCAGCAGCCCGGCGGGGAGGTGGCACATTCAGTACTTC,CASSPAGRWHIQYF,.,TRBV7-9,.,TRBJ2-4
TGTGCCAGCAGCTTAGTGGGAACTAGCGGGAGTATGAATGAGCAGTTCTTC,CASSLVGTSGSMNEQFF,.,TRBV7-2,TRBD2,TRBJ2-1
TGTGCCAGCAGAGTAAGGTTCCTCGGGTACGAGCAGTACTTC,CASRVRFLGYEQYF,.,TRBV7-3,.,TRBJ2-7
TGTGCCAGCAGCCCATCTCGGGGACAGGAAATTCGAAAAGGGGGCAATCAGCCCCAGCATTTT,CASSPSRGQEIRKGGNQPQHF,once,TRBV28,TRBD1,TRBJ1-5
TGTGCCAGCAGCTCCAGGGGTTATAATTCACCCCTCCACTTT,CASSSRGYNSPLHF,.,TRBV9,.,TRBJ1-6
TGTGCCAGTAGTACTCGGGACAGGCGAAATGAAAAACTGTTTTTT,CASSTRDRRNEKLFF,.,TRBV19,TRBD1,TRBJ1-4
TGTGCCAGCAGCTTAGGGAGACAAGAGACCCAGTACTTC,CASSLGRQETQYF,.,TRBV7-2,.,TRBJ2-5
TGCAGCGTTGATCGGGGGGGAACTGAAGCTTTCTTT,CSVDRGGTEAFF,.,TRBV29-1,.,TRBJ1-1
TGTGCCAGCAGTTTTCGTCAGACCCAGTACTTC,CASSFRQTQYF,.,TRBV28,.,TRBJ2-5
TGTGCCAGCAGTGAGGCTAGCGGGAGGATTCGTACAGATACGCAGTATTTT,CASSEASGRIRTDTQYF,.,TRBV6-1,TRBD2,TRBJ2-3
TGTGCCAGCAGCCAAGACAGTTCGGGCGAGCAGTACTTC,CASSQDSSGEQYF,.,TRBV4-2,.,TRBJ2-7
TGTGCCAGCAGCTTAGTAGTTGGGACAGGGGGCCTAGGAGAGACCCAGTACTTC,CASSLVVGTGGLGETQYF,once,TRBV7-6,TRBD1,TRBJ2-5
TGTGCCAGTAGCCCTACCGGGACAGAAATTCAAGAGACCCAGTACTTC,CASSPTGTEIQETQYF,.,TRBV19,TRBD1,TRBJ2-5
TGTGCCAGCAGCGGGGGGGACAGGTATGGCTACACCTTC,CASSGGDRYGYTF,.,TRBV9,TRBD1,TRBJ1-2
TGTGCCAGCAGTCTAGCGGAGAGCTCCTACGAGCAGTACTTC,CASSLAESSYEQYF,.,TRBV6-6,TRBD2,TRBJ2-7
TGTGCCATCAGCTCTGGACAGAGCTCCTACGAGCAGTACTTC,CAISSGQSSYEQYF,once,TRBV10-3,.,TRBJ2-7
TGTGCCAGCAGCTCTCTGACTAGCCACTCCTACGAGCAGTACTTC,CASSSLTSHSYEQYF,.,TRBV5-4,TRBD2,TRBJ2-7
TGTGCCAGCTCACGAGAACTGAACACTGAAGCTTTCTTT,CASSRELNTEAFF,once,TRBV18,.,TRBJ1-1
TGTGCCAGCAGCTTAATGCGGGGCGAGCAGTACTTC,CASSLMRGEQYF,.,TRBV7-2,.,TRBJ2-7
TGTGCCAGCCCCCCCAAGGGCGGGAACCTCTACGAGCAGTACTTC,CASPPKGGNLYEQYF,.,TRBV28,.,TRBJ2-7
TGTGCCAGCTCACCATTCGTTGCAACTAATGAAAAACTGTTTTTT,CASSPFVATNEKLFF,.,TRBV18,.,TRBJ1-4
TGTGCCAGCAGCTTGGTCAGCGGGGGAGAGACCCAGTACTTC,CASSLVSGGETQYF,.,TRBV7-9,TRBD2,TRBJ2-5
TGTGCCAGCAGCCTATCGGACAGGGGGGGACTTAGCAATCAGCCCCAGCATTTT,CASSLSDRGGLSNQPQHF,once,TRBV7-8,TRBD1,TRBJ1-5
TGCGCCAGCAGCCCGGGACAGGGTTCTGCAACTAATGAAAAACTGTTTTTT,CASSPGQGSATNEKLFF,.,TRBV5-1,TRBD1,TRBJ1-4
TGCGCCAGCAGCTTGGCCCTTACAGGGAACTATGGCTACACCTTC,CASSLALTGNYGYTF,.,TRBV5-1,.,TRBJ1-2
TGTGCCAGCAGCTTAGATCGGTTGCCCTTTACTCCGTACTTC,CASSLDRLPFTPYF,.,TRBV11-2,.,TRBJ2-7
TGCAGCGGGGACAGGGAAGTAACTGAAGCTTTCTTT,CSGDREVTEAFF,.,TRBV29-1,TRBD1,TRBJ1-1
TGTGCCAGCAGTTACTCGGGTAGGGGTTCCTACAATGAGCAGTTCTTC,CASSYSGRGSYNEQFF,once,TRBV6-5,.,TRBJ2-1
TGTGCCAGCGCTAGCTTTAAATGGGAGACCCAGTACTTC,CASASFKWETQYF,.,TRBV25-1,.,TRBJ2-5
TGTGCCAGCAGAACCGGGACAACGACCTACAATGAGCAGTTCTTC,CASRTGTTTYNEQFF,.,TRBV2,.,TRBJ2-1